The rows below give T cell receptor beta chains drawn from one sample of a study of blood T cell repertoires in COVID-19. This table comes from immunoSEQ multiplex PCR, and its TCRdb copy is limited to in-frame clones, with some not included. The sample shows over 200,000 clones, approximately 88% of them seen only once. The sequenced material came from PBMCs or T cells enriched from blood (not recorded which). The receptors here all came from a woman aged 25-40 years who had been exposed to COVID-19. The CDR3 runs from the conserved cysteine through the conserved F or W. The D gene is left open where the match is weak. Where a row states a size, it is once, few, many or the class of an expanded clone; other rows omit it.

v_call: TRBV3-1/TRBV3-2
j_call: TRBJ2-7
d_call: NA
clone_size: NA
cdr3_nt: TGTGCCAGCACTACCAGCGGGCGCTACTCCTACGAGCAGTACTTC
cdr3_aa: CASTTSGRYSYEQYF

v_call: TRBV15
j_call: TRBJ2-5
d_call: NA
clone_size: NA
cdr3_nt: TGTGCCACCAGCAGAGATCGCGGAACCCAAGAGACCCAGTACTTC
cdr3_aa: CATSRDRGTQETQYF

v_call: TRBV14
j_call: TRBJ2-1
d_call: NA
clone_size: once
cdr3_nt: TGTGCCAGCAGCCAAGCCCACAGGAGCAATGAGCAGTTCTTC
cdr3_aa: CASSQAHRSNEQFF

v_call: TRBV4-2
j_call: TRBJ2-7
d_call: TRBD2
clone_size: NA
cdr3_nt: TGTGCCAGCAGCCAAGAAGCGGTCCTAGCGGGGGTTTACGAGCAGTACTTC
cdr3_aa: CASSQEAVLAGVYEQYF

v_call: TRBV2
j_call: TRBJ2-1
d_call: NA
clone_size: NA
cdr3_nt: TGTGCCAGCGGCCGTGGTAGAGGGTTGGGGGCTAGCAATGAGCAGTTCTTC
cdr3_aa: CASGRGRGLGASNEQFF

v_call: TRBV5-1
j_call: TRBJ2-2
d_call: NA
clone_size: NA
cdr3_nt: TGCGCCAGCATTCATAGTACCGGGGAGCTGTTTTTT
cdr3_aa: CASIHSTGELFF

v_call: TRBV6-1
j_call: TRBJ1-1
d_call: NA
clone_size: NA
cdr3_nt: TGTGCCAGCAGTGAAGTGGGGGGAGACACTGAAGCTTTCTTT
cdr3_aa: CASSEVGGDTEAFF

v_call: TRBV6-5
j_call: TRBJ2-7
d_call: TRBD2
clone_size: NA
cdr3_nt: TGTGCCAGCTTAACGGGAGGAAGATTGGACGAGCAGTACTTC
cdr3_aa: CASLTGGRLDEQYF

v_call: TRBV6-2/TRBV6-3
j_call: TRBJ2-7
d_call: TRBD1
clone_size: NA
cdr3_nt: TGTGCCAGCAGTTACTCGCTAGGGACAGCCAATCAATTACCCTACGAGCAGTACTTC
cdr3_aa: CASSYSLGTANQLPYEQYF

v_call: TRBV11-2
j_call: TRBJ2-2
d_call: TRBD2
clone_size: NA
cdr3_nt: TGTGCCAGCAGTTCGATAGCGGGCGGGACCGGGGAGCTGTTTTTT
cdr3_aa: CASSSIAGGTGELFF

v_call: TRBV16
j_call: TRBJ1-5
d_call: NA
clone_size: NA
cdr3_nt: TGTGCCAGCAGCCAATCTCAGGGGAATCAGCCCCAGCATTTT
cdr3_aa: CASSQSQGNQPQHF

v_call: TRBV28
j_call: TRBJ1-1
d_call: TRBD1
clone_size: NA
cdr3_nt: TGTGCCAGCAGTCCAAACGACAGGGATGAAGCTTTCTTT
cdr3_aa: CASSPNDRDEAFF

v_call: TRBV19
j_call: TRBJ1-6
d_call: NA
clone_size: NA
cdr3_nt: TGTGCCAGTAGTACTGGGGGGGCCAATAATTCACCCCTCCACTTT
cdr3_aa: CASSTGGANNSPLHF

v_call: TRBV3-1/TRBV3-2
j_call: TRBJ2-1
d_call: TRBD2
clone_size: NA
cdr3_nt: TGTGCCAGCAGCCAATATAGCGGGATCGGCGCGCAGTTCTTC
cdr3_aa: CASSQYSGIGAQFF

v_call: TRBV6-2/TRBV6-3
j_call: TRBJ2-7
d_call: TRBD2
clone_size: once
cdr3_nt: TGTGCCAGCAGCTTAGAGGGACTAGCGGGCGACTACGAGCAGTACTTC
cdr3_aa: CASSLEGLAGDYEQYF

v_call: TRBV7-6
j_call: TRBJ2-3
d_call: NA
clone_size: NA
cdr3_nt: TGTGCCAGCAGCCTTCTGGGGGGCGGGAGCTTCACAGATACGCAGTATTTT
cdr3_aa: CASSLLGGGSFTDTQYF

v_call: TRBV4-2
j_call: TRBJ2-1
d_call: TRBD2
clone_size: NA
cdr3_nt: TGTGCCAGCAGCGTTAGAGGAGGGACTATATCTTACAATGAGCAGTTCTTC
cdr3_aa: CASSVRGGTISYNEQFF

v_call: TRBV13
j_call: TRBJ2-3
d_call: NA
clone_size: once
cdr3_nt: TGTGCCAGCAGTTTCGTCCTGGCATTAGATACGCAGTATTTT
cdr3_aa: CASSFVLALDTQYF

v_call: TRBV9
j_call: TRBJ1-6
d_call: TRBD1
clone_size: NA
cdr3_nt: TGTGCCAGCAGCCTTGGTTTAGGGGACAGGGTTGATTCACCCCTCCACTTT
cdr3_aa: CASSLGLGDRVDSPLHF

v_call: TRBV24-1
j_call: TRBJ1-3
d_call: NA
clone_size: NA
cdr3_nt: TGTGCCACCAGTGGGACTGCTGGAAACACCATATATTTT
cdr3_aa: CATSGTAGNTIYF

v_call: TRBV6-1
j_call: TRBJ1-2
d_call: TRBD1
clone_size: NA
cdr3_nt: TGTGCCAGCAGTGTATCCTCTTGGACAGGAGCTAACTATGGCTACACCTTC
cdr3_aa: CASSVSSWTGANYGYTF

v_call: TRBV19
j_call: TRBJ2-1
d_call: NA
clone_size: NA
cdr3_nt: TGTGCCAGTAGTATACTAATAACCTACAATGAGCAGTTCTTC
cdr3_aa: CASSILITYNEQFF

v_call: TRBV24-1
j_call: TRBJ1-2
d_call: TRBD1
clone_size: NA
cdr3_nt: TGTGCCACCAGTGACCGGACAGGGGTCGGCTACACCTTC
cdr3_aa: CATSDRTGVGYTF

v_call: TRBV6-5
j_call: TRBJ2-7
d_call: TRBD2
clone_size: NA
cdr3_nt: TGTGCCAGCACCAGACTAGCGGGATCCTACGAGCAGTACTTC
cdr3_aa: CASTRLAGSYEQYF

v_call: TRBV7-3
j_call: TRBJ2-2
d_call: NA
clone_size: NA
cdr3_nt: TGTGCCAGCAGCTTAGGGGGCACAGGATCGGTCACCGGGGAGCTGTTTTTT
cdr3_aa: CASSLGGTGSVTGELFF